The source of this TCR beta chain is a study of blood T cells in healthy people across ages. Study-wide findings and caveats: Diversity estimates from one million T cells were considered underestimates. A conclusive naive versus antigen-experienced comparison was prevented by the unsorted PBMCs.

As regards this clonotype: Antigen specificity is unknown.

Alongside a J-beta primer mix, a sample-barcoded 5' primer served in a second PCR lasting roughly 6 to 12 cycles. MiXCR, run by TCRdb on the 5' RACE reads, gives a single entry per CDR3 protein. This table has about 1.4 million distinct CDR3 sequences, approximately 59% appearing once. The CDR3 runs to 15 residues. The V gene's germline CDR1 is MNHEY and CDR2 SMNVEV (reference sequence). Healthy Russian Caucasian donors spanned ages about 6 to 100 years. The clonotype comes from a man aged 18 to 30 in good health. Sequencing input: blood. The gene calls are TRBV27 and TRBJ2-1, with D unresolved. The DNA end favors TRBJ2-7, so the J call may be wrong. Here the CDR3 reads CASRPDYPRYNEQYF. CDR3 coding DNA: TGTGCCAGCAGGCCCGATTACCCTCGCTACAATGAGCAGTACTTC.